Listed below are T cell receptor beta chains from one sample, sequenced in a study of control samples from healthy donors and cancer patients. Data came from immunoSEQ multiplex PCR; TCRdb stores just in-frame clones and leaves some out. The sample lists 75,000 to 80,000 clones, under 90% occurring once. The sequenced material came from PBMCs. These receptors all come from a woman in her fifties or sixties with colorectal cancer. Each CDR3 is given with its conserved first and last residue. D genes are given only for firm matches. Some rows mark clone size as missing; the rest say once, few, many or name a class of expanded clone.

j_call v_call d_call clone_size cdr3_aa cdr3_nt
TRBJ1-5 TRBV6-2/TRBV6-3 TRBD1 NA CASSPPGQGPSYSNQPQHF TGTGCCAGCAGTCCCCCAGGACAGGGTCCGTCCTATAGCAATCAGCCCCAGCATTTT
TRBJ1-6 TRBV2 NA NA CASSEARTVNSPLHF TGTGCCAGCAGTGAAGCAAGGACAGTTAATTCACCCCTCCACTTT
TRBJ2-2 TRBV4-2 TRBD2 NA CASSQVTSGGAGTGELFF TGTGCCAGCAGCCAAGTGACTAGCGGGGGGGCAGGGACCGGGGAGCTGTTTTTT
TRBJ1-5 TRBV10-3 NA NA CAISEVGGHQPQHF TGTGCCATCAGTGAGGTGGGGGGCCATCAGCCCCAGCATTTT
TRBJ1-2 TRBV12-3/TRBV12-4 NA NA CASVETGISGYTF TGTGCCAGCGTAGAGACAGGAATCTCTGGCTACACCTTC
TRBJ2-3 TRBV13 NA NA CASSLGQGEADTQYF TGTGCCAGCAGCTTAGGCCAGGGGGAGGCAGATACGCAGTATTTT
TRBJ1-2 TRBV28 TRBD1 once CASSNVGDRVAGYTF TGTGCCAGCAGTAACGTTGGGGACAGGGTGGCTGGCTACACCTTC
TRBJ1-3 TRBV6-2/TRBV6-3 NA NA CASSRGTEISGNTIYF TGTGCCAGCAGTAGAGGGACTGAAATCTCTGGAAACACCATATATTTT
TRBJ2-1 TRBV29-1 NA NA CSVSSRLGTNEQFF TGCAGCGTCTCGTCCCGGCTTGGGACCAATGAGCAGTTCTTC
TRBJ2-1 TRBV27 TRBD1 NA CASSLQGAMGNEQFF TGTGCCAGCAGTTTACAGGGGGCGATGGGCAATGAGCAGTTCTTC